The next 22 T cell receptor beta chains were all read from a single sample in a study of post-analysis software for immune sequencing data. The antigens for these receptors are not known. Unique-molecular-identifier-tagged TCR beta cDNA libraries were used. TCRdb ran MiXCR on the PCR reads and lists one entry per CDR3 protein. The data show about 540,000 distinct CDR3 sequences, approximately 34% seen once. Whole-study findings and limits: TRBV5-6, TRBV5-1 and TRBV20-1 belonged to a set of a few TRBV segments that were more frequent in patients than controls.

The sequencing input was blood. The receptors stem from a girl aged 2-17 years with multiple sclerosis.

V gene TRBV6-5 combines with J gene TRBJ2-3; the D gene could be TRBD1 or TRBD2 (5 bases each). Germline lookup yields CDR1 MNHEY and CDR2 SVGAGI. This CDR3 has 14 amino acids. V dropped 4 bases and J dropped 6 bases, with 14 bases sitting between them. The CDR3 here is CASSSRLGVDTQYF. The CDR3 region has the DNA TGTGCCAGCAGTTCCCGGTTGGGGGTGGATACGCAGTATTTT.

This clonotype was detected a few times. This chain connects TRBV2 to TRBJ2-6; 7 nucleotides align to TRBD1. This CDR3 has 15 residues. The V segment lost 7 bases and the J segment 4 bases; nucleotides outside the gene matches: 7. Per germline, CDR1 SNHLY and CDR2 FYNNEI. CDR3 nucleotides: TGTGCCAGCACTGAGGGGGCAGGAGGGGCCAACGTCCTGACTTTC. Residues: CASTEGAGGANVLTF.

The chain combines TRBV10-3 with TRBJ2-3; TRBD1 agrees at 7 bases. Germline V gene data show CDR1 as ENHRY and CDR2 as SYGVKD. J lost 0 bases, V lost 6 bases, and 12 bases had no gene match. The CDR3 has 17 amino acids. DNA for the CDR3: TGTGCCATCAGACAGGGGCCCCCCCCCTTTAGCACAGATACGCAGTATTTT. Protein: CAIRQGPPPFSTDTQYF.

This CDR3 is CATSSVGGQLDEQYF. In DNA form, the CDR3 reads TGTGCCACCAGCAGCGTCGGGGGGCAATTGGACGAGCAGTACTTC. This sequence joins TRBV15 and TRBJ2-7, with a possible D match to TRBD2 (7 bases). With 3 bases removed from V and 5 bases from J, the gap between germline ends came to 17 bases. The CDR3 consists of 15 residues. Germline loops: CDR1 LNHNV, CDR2 YYDKDF (reference sequence).

This clonotype came up a few times. The chain is built from TRBV3-1 and TRBJ2-1; D perhaps matches TRBD2 (6 bases). V lost 0 bases to trimming and J lost 9 bases, with 15 bases between them. CDR1 and CDR2 (germline): LGHDT, YNNKEL (reference sequence). The CDR3 has 15 amino acids. CDR3 in DNA: TGTGCCAGCAGCCAAGAGGGTCGGGGGATGAGTGAGCAGTTCTTC. Residues: CASSQEGRGMSEQFF.

This clonotype was counted a few times. The chain's CDR3 is CASSWRGATDTQYF. In DNA form, the CDR3 reads TGTGCCAGCAGTTGGCGGGGGGCCACAGATACGCAGTATTTT. The V gene is TRBV12-3 or TRBV12-4, the J gene TRBJ2-3; 8 nucleotides align to TRBD2. Trimming took 4 bases from V and 2 from J; bases not matched to a gene: 2. The CDR3 covers 14 residues.

The J gene is TRBJ2-7, the V gene TRBV12-3 or TRBV12-4; 7 nucleotides align to TRBD1. The V and J ends lost 7 bases and 1 base, in that order; junction bases with no gene match: 7. The CDR3 sequence is 14 residues long. CDR3 DNA sequence: TGTGCCAGCACCCAAGAACAGGGGTCCTACGAGCAGTACTTC. Amino acids: CASTQEQGSYEQYF.

This chain joins TRBV29-1 and TRBJ2-3; D remains ambiguous. Deletions cut 7 bases from V and 2 bases from J, with 7 bases between. Germline values: CDR1 SQVTM, CDR2 ANQGSEA. CDR3 length: 11 amino acids. Written as DNA, the CDR3 is TGCAGCGGAGACCTCACAGATACGCAGTATTTT. This translates into CSGDLTDTQYF.

The gene calls are TRBV11-2 and TRBJ2-1; 8 bases line up with TRBD2. CDR3 length: 16 amino acids. J lost 3 bases, V lost 5 bases, and 9 bases had no gene match. Germline V gives CDR1 SGHAT, CDR2 FQNNGV. CDR3 DNA sequence: TGTGCCAGCAGCCATCAGCGGGGGAGGCACTACAATGAGCAGTTCTTC. Its translation is CASSHQRGRHYNEQFF.

The chain couples TRBV18 to TRBJ1-2, with unresolved D. Deletions cut 3 bases from V and 2 bases from J, with 13 bases between. Looked up from germline, CDR1 is KGHSH and CDR2 is LQKENI. CDR3 size: 15 residues. CDR3 in DNA: TGTGCCAGCTCACCGCCCGGGCGGTCAAACTATGGCTACACCTTC. This codes for CASSPPGRSNYGYTF.

CDR3 loop: CASSLQGGSPYGYTF. The DNA of the CDR3 is TGTGCCAGCAGCCTCCAGGGTGGATCTCCTTATGGCTACACCTTC. The chain employs TRBV6-5 and TRBJ1-2; D perhaps matches TRBD1 (5 bases). V lost 6 bases and J lost 5, with 19 bases in between. This CDR3 region has 15 residues. Germline CDR1 and CDR2: MNHEY and SVGAGI.

J is TRBJ2-4 and V is TRBV5-6, with D perhaps given as TRBD1 or TRBD2 (5 bases each). Germline V lookup: CDR1 SGHDT, CDR2 YYEEEE. V was cut by 4 bases and J by 0 bases, with 11 bases left in between. The CDR3 spans 15 residues. CDR3 DNA sequence: TGTGCCAGCAGCCCGGGACCGGTAGCCAAAAACATTCAGTACTTC. Its protein product is CASSPGPVAKNIQYF.

This chain joins TRBV28 and TRBJ2-3; D gene unclear. V was clipped by 3 bases and J by 0 bases, with 7 bases between them. The CDR3 loop spans 14 amino acids. Germline assignment: CDR1 MDHEN and CDR2 SYDVKM. CDR3 sequence reads: CASSFLESTDTQYF. For the CDR3, the DNA is TGTGCCAGCAGTTTCTTGGAGAGCACAGATACGCAGTATTTT.

The V and J genes are TRBV4-1 and TRBJ1-2; 7 positions agree with TRBD1. The CDR3 runs to 14 residues. The ends lost 6 bases at V and 6 bases at J; junction bases unmatched: 10. CDR1 is MGHRA and CDR2 is YSYEKL in the germline V gene. The CDR3 coding sequence is TGCGCCAGCAGTCAACAGGGGAGACAGGATGGCTACACCTTC. Its translation is CASSQQGRQDGYTF.

The chain carries TRBV24-1 and TRBJ1-1; 8 bases fit TRBD1. V was clipped by 5 bases and J by 7 bases; unmatched bases: 5. The germline V gene encodes CDR1 KGHDR and CDR2 SFDVKD. The CDR3 runs 13 residues. The CDR3 loop is CATSGTGPFEAFF. The CDR3 DNA is TGTGCCACCAGTGGGACAGGGCCGTTTGAAGCTTTCTTT.

A note on this clonotype: One junction end does not reproduce the germline sequence, and a read error may be involved. This chain links TRBV12-3 or TRBV12-4 with TRBJ2-3; TRBD1 matches at 7 bases. This CDR3 region has 15 residues. The CDR3 here is CAGSSTGKPTDTQYF. Here the CDR3 DNA reads TGTGCCGGCAGTTCGACAGGGAAGCCCACAGATACGCAGTATTTT.

Turning to this clonotype: Compared with germline, one end of the junction differs, possibly owing to a read error. The gene calls are TRBV3-1 and TRBJ2-3; no reliable D call. The CDR3 contains 14 residues. Germline CDR1 reads LGHDT; CDR2 reads YNNKEL (reference sequence). CDR3 sequence: CASSQAQITDTQYF. CDR3 bases: TGTGCTAGCAGCCAAGCACAGATCACAGATACGCAGTATTTT.

This clonotype was detected only a few times. V gene TRBV20-1 combines with J gene TRBJ2-3, with no clear D. The CDR3 covers 14 residues. The V and J ends lost 0 bases and 2 bases respectively, with 9 bases between them. Germline assignment: CDR1 DFQATT and CDR2 SNEGSKA (reference sequence). CDR3 residues: CSAREGGYTDTQYF. The CDR3 nucleotides read TGCAGTGCTAGAGAGGGTGGTTACACAGATACGCAGTATTTT.

V gene TRBV6-5 combines with J gene TRBJ2-7; 10 bases line up with TRBD2. Germline V gene lookup returns CDR1 MNHEY and CDR2 SVGAGI. The length of the CDR3 is 16 residues. The V segment lost 5 bases and the J segment 1 base; nucleotides outside the gene matches: 8. For the CDR3, the DNA is TGTGCCAGCAGTACAATTAAGCGGGGGGGATCCTACGAGCAGTACTTC. It translates to CASSTIKRGGSYEQYF.

The table lists this clonotype with many counts. The V call is TRBV6-1, the J call TRBJ2-5; possible D gene TRBD2, 6 bases. The V and J ends lost 6 bases and 5 bases respectively, with 13 bases between them. The CDR3 covers 13 residues. Germline assignment: CDR1 MNHNS and CDR2 SASEGT. The CDR3: CASRGTLGETQYF. The CDR3 nucleotides read TGTGCCAGCAGGGGGACTTTGGGGGAGACCCAGTACTTC.

The CDR3: CASSLGIGGGNQPQHF. CDR3 nucleotide sequence: TGTGCCAGCAGCTTGGGTATAGGGGGTGGCAATCAGCCCCAGCATTTT. V is TRBV5-5 and J is TRBJ1-5, with D tentatively TRBD1 (6 bases). The CDR3 is 16 amino acids. CDR1 SGHKS and CDR2 YYEKEE come from the germline V gene (reference sequence). V gave up 0 bases and J gave up 2 bases, with 12 bases separating them.

Ten or more counts support this clonotype. V usage is TRBV27 and J usage is TRBJ2-5, with D tentatively TRBD2 (6 bases). The CDR3 sequence is 15 residues long. Germline CDR1 is MNHEY and CDR2 is SMNVEV (reference sequence). Deletions cut 2 bases from V and 2 bases from J, with 12 bases between. The CDR3 DNA is TGTGCCAGCAGTTTACTAGCGACAACTCAAGAGACCCAGTACTTC. This translates into CASSLLATTQETQYF.